This TCR beta chain originates from a study of glioma-infiltrating T cells after dendritic cell vaccination. Across the study: The vaccine used monocyte-derived dendritic cells pulsed overnight with autologous tumor lysate. Three intradermal dendritic cell vaccine injections were given every two weeks.

Note on this clone: Its target is not known.

Study outcomes and limitations: Estimated pretreatment TIL content predicted outcome after dendritic cell vaccination.

Using immunoSEQ multiplex PCR, the repertoire was profiled, and TCRdb retains in-frame clones only, with some absent. The profile shows roughly 23,000 clones, 79% of them singletons. V lost 4 bases to trimming and J lost 3 bases; unmatched junction nucleotides: 5. Germline values: CDR1 GTSNPN, CDR2 SVGIG (reference sequence). The CDR3 extends over 15 amino acids. The sequenced sample was blood, obtained before dendritic cell vaccination. The TCR sequence derives from a human donor with glioblastoma. The chain recombines TRBV30 with TRBJ2-4, with 11 bases lining up with TRBD1. CDR3 sequence reads: CAWMDRGRGKNIQYF. CDR3 bases: TGTGCCTGGATGGACAGGGGGCGCGGCAAAAACATTCAGTACTTC.